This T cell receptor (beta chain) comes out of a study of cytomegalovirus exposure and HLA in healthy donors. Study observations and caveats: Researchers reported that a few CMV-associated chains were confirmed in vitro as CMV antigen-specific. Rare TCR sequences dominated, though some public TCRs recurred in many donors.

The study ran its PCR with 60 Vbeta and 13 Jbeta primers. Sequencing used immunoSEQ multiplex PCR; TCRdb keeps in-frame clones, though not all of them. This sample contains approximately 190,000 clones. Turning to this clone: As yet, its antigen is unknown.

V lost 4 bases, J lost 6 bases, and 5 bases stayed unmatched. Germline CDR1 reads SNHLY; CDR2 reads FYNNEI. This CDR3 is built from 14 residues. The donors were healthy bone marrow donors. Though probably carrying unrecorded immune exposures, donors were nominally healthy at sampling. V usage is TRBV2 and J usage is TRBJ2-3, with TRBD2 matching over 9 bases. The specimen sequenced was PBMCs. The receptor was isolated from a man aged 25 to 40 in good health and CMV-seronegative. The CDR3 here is CASSVLAGTDTQYF. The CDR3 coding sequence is TGTGCCAGCAGTGTTCTAGCGGGAACGGATACGCAGTATTTT.